A single sample gave rise to the 11 T cell receptor beta chains below, sequenced in a study of blood T cell repertoires in COVID-19 (dated by TCRdb to 2019 to 2021). The library came from the immunoSEQ multiplex PCR assay. The table comes from immuneACCESS by way of TCRdb, which keeps in-frame sequences with V and J called. Part of the clones is missing from these tables; in studies checked, under half for an unresolved V gene and the rest for unknown reasons. The sample table shows about 290,000 clones, and roughly 86% are seen once. The top ten hold approximately 10% of the sample. Material: peripheral blood. These receptors were obtained from a woman in her twenties or thirties with COVID-19, enrolled during active disease.

This clone appeared once. The rearrangement links TRBV5-4 to TRBJ1-3; a weak D match, TRBD1 (6 bases). V was trimmed by 4 bases and J by 0 bases, leaving 14 bases between them. This CDR3 comprises 16 residues. Germline CDR1 SGHNT, CDR2 YYREEE (reference sequence). The CDR3 reads CASSISGAASGNTIYF. CDR3 in DNA: TGTGCCAGCAGCATTTCAGGGGCGGCCTCTGGAAACACCATATATTTT.

The chain is built from TRBV12-3 or TRBV12-4 and TRBJ1-1; no reliable D call. Trimming left V 5 bases short and J 4 bases short, with 5 bases between. This CDR3 has 11 amino acids. CDR3 residues: CASSILTEAFF. Written as DNA, the CDR3 is TGTGCCAGCAGTATTCTCACTGAAGCTTTCTTT.

This sequence joins TRBV7-9 and TRBJ1-2; TRBD1 matches at 7 bases. The CDR3 is 15 amino acids. The trim removed 5 bases at V and 2 bases at J, leaving 8 bases unmatched. Germline V gene sequence: CDR1 SEHNR, CDR2 FQNEAQ (reference sequence). The CDR3 here is CASSLPLTGNYGYTF. For the CDR3, the DNA is TGTGCCAGCAGCCTACCCCTGACAGGGAACTATGGCTACACCTTC. Full variable domain (outside the CDR3, taken from reference TRBV7-9 and TRBJ1-2): DTGVSQNPRHKITKRGQNVTFRCDPISEHNRLYWYRQTLGQGPEFLTYFQNEAQLEKSRLLSDRFSAERPKGSFSTLEIQRTEQGDSAMYLCASSLPLTGNYGYTFGSGTRLTVV.

In nucleotides, the CDR3 is TGTGCCAGCAGTGAAATTTTAGCGGGGGAAACCGTACTGGAGACCCAGTACTTC. Its translation is CASSEILAGETVLETQYF. The V gene is TRBV2, the J gene TRBJ2-5, with TRBD2 matching over 9 bases. V gave up 2 bases and J gave up 5 bases; unmatched junction bases: 15. Looked up from germline, CDR1 is SNHLY and CDR2 is FYNNEI. The CDR3 consists of 18 residues.

There are a few counts of this clone. J is TRBJ1-3 and V is TRBV27; 9 bases agree with TRBD1. Germline assignment: CDR1 MNHEY and CDR2 SMNVEV (reference sequence). The CDR3 spans 18 residues. V was clipped by 0 bases and J by 3 bases; unmatched bases: 9. The DNA of the CDR3 is TGTGCCAGCAGTTTATCGGGGGCGGGACAGGGCTTTGGAAACACCATATATTTT. Protein sequence: CASSLSGAGQGFGNTIYF.

The chain joins TRBV6-2 or TRBV6-3 to TRBJ2-2, with 9 positions matching TRBD2. Germline-derived CDR1 and CDR2 are MNHEY and SVGEGT. The CDR3 contains 15 residues. V shed 1 base, J shed 4 bases, and the junction held 1 base outside the gene matches. The CDR3 loop reads CASSYYSGGTGELFF. The DNA for the CDR3 is TGTGCCAGCAGTTACTATAGCGGGGGCACCGGGGAGCTGTTTTTT.

This chain links TRBV3-1 (or the pseudogene TRBV3-2) with TRBJ1-3, with no clear D. The CDR3 length is 13 residues. Germline values: CDR1 LGHDT, CDR2 YNNKEL (reference sequence). Trimming removed 4 bases at V and 0 bases at J, with 4 bases between. Here the CDR3 reads CASSLLSGNTIYF. In DNA, the CDR3 is TGTGCCAGCAGCCTCCTCTCTGGAAACACCATATATTTT.

This clone came up a few times. This chain uses TRBV3-1 (or the pseudogene TRBV3-2) with TRBJ2-3, with 8 bases fitting TRBD2. The CDR3 totals 21 residues. Trimming removed 1 base from V and 3 bases from J; junction bases left unmatched: 21. Germline loops: CDR1 LGHDT, CDR2 YNNKEL (reference sequence). The CDR3 loop is CASSQVNSRGAGSGWTDTQYF. The CDR3 nucleotides are TGTGCCAGCAGCCAAGTAAACTCGCGGGGGGCGGGATCAGGTTGGACAGATACGCAGTATTTT.

CDR3 in DNA: TGTGCCAGCTCCCCAGGGGGGGAGACCCAGTACTTC. Protein sequence: CASSPGGETQYF. V and J are TRBV6-5 and TRBJ2-5, with D possibly being TRBD1 (7 bases). V was shortened by 8 bases and J by 5 bases, with 12 bases between the two germline ends. Germline values: CDR1 MNHEY, CDR2 SVGAGI. The CDR3 has 12 residues.

The gene calls are TRBV19 and TRBJ1-2; no reliable D call. Trimming cost V 5 bases and J 8 bases, with 18 bases left between them. The germline CDR1 and CDR2 sequences are LNHDA and SQIVND (reference sequence). The CDR3 is 14 amino acids. DNA for the CDR3: TGTGCCAGTAGTTGGGCGGGAGGAACACAGGGCTACACCTTC. Protein: CASSWAGGTQGYTF.

The V call is TRBV7-9, the J call TRBJ1-4; 7 bases line up with TRBD1. The germline CDR1 and CDR2 sequences are SEHNR and FQNEAQ (reference sequence). Trimming removed 6 bases from V and 3 bases from J; junction bases left unmatched: 7. The CDR3 contains 15 residues. DNA for the CDR3: TGTGCCAGCAGATTCACAGGGGAGGCTAATGAAAAACTGTTTTTT. Encoded protein: CASRFTGEANEKLFF. Complete variable domain (other parts from reference TRBV7-9 and TRBJ1-4): DTGVSQNPRHKITKRGQNVTFRCDPISEHNRLYWYRQTLGQGPEFLTYFQNEAQLEKSRLLSDRFSAERPKGSFSTLEIQRTEQGDSAMYLCASRFTGEANEKLFFGSGTQLSVL.